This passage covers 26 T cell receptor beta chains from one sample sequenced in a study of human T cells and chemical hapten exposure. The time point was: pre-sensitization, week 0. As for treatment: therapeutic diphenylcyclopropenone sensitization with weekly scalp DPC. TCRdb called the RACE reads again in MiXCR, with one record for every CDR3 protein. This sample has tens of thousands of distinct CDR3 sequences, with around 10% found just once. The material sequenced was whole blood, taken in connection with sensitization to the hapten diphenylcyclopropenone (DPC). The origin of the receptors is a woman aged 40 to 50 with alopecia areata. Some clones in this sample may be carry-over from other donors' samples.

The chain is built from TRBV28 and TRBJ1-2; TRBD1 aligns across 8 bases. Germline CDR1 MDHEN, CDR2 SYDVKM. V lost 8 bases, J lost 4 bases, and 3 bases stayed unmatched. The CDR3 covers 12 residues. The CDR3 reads CASATGGYGYTF. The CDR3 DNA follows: TGTGCCAGCGCTACAGGGGGCTATGGCTACACCTTC.

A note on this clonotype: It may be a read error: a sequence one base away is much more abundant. The CDR3 protein is CVSSYFSRTNTEAFF. The CDR3 DNA follows: TGTGTCAGCAGTTACTTTTCGAGGACGAACACTGAAGCTTTCTTT. This chain uses TRBV6-5 with TRBJ1-1; D gene uncertain. The CDR3 sequence is 15 residues long. Germline V gene data show CDR1 as MNHEY and CDR2 as SVGAGI.

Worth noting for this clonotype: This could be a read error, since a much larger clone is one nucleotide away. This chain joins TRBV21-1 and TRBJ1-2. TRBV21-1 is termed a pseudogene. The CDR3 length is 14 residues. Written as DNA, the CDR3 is TGTGTCAGCAGCAAATCGGGCAGGGCGGGAGGCTACACCTTC. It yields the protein CVSSKSGRAGGYTF.

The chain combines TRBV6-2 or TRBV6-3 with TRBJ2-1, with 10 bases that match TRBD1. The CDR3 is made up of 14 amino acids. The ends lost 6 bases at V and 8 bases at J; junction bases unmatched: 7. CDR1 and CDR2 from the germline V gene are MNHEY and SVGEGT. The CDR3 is CASSPGQGTYEQFF. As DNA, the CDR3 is TGTGCCAGCAGCCCGGGACAGGGGACGTATGAGCAGTTCTTC.

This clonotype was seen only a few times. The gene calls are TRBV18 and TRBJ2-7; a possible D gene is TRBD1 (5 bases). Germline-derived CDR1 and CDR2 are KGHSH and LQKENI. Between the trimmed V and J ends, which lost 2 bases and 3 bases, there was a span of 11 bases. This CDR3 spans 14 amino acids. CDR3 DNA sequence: TGTGCCAGCTCACCAGGGGCAGCCGGCTACGAGCAGTACTTC. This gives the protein CASSPGAAGYEQYF.

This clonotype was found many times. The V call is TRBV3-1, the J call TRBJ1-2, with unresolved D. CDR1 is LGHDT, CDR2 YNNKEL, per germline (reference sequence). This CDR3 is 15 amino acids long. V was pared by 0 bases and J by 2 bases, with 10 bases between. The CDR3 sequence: CASSQDLTGNYGYTF. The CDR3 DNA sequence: TGTGCCAGCAGCCAAGATCTGACGGGGAACTATGGCTACACCTTC.

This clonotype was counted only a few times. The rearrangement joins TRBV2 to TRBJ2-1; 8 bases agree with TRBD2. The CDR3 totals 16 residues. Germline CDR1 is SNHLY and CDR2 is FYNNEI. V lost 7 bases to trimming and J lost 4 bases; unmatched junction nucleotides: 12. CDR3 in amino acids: CASTERARGGYNEQFF. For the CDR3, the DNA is TGTGCCAGCACCGAACGTGCACGGGGGGGATACAATGAGCAGTTCTTC.

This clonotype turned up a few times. CDR3 sequence (DNA): TGTGCCAGCAGTCCATACGGAAGCTCCTACAATGAGCAGTTCTTC. This sequence encodes CASSPYGSSYNEQFF. The rearrangement joins TRBV27 to TRBJ2-1; unclear D gene. Looked up from germline, CDR1 is MNHEY and CDR2 is SMNVEV (reference sequence). The CDR3 has 15 amino acids. V lost 5 bases and J lost 0, with 11 bases in between.

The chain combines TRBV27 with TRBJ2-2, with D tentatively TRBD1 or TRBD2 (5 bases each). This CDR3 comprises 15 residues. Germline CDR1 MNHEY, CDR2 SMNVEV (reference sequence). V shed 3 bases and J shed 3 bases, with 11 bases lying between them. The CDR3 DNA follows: TGTGCCAGCAGTTTGAGGGGTAGGGACACCGGGGAGCTGTTTTTT. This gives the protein CASSLRGRDTGELFF.

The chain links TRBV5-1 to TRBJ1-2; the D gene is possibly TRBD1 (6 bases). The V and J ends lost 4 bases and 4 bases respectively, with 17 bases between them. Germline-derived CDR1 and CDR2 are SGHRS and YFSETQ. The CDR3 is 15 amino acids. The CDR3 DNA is TGCGCCAGCAGCCTACAGGGAGACACTAGCTATGGCTACACCTTC. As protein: CASSLQGDTSYGYTF.

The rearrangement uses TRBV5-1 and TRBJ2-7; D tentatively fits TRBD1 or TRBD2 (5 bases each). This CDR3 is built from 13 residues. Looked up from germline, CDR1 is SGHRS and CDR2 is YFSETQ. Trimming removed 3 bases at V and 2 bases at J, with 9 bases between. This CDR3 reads CASSWDGTYEQYF. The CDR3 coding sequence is TGCGCCAGCAGCTGGGACGGAACCTACGAGCAGTACTTC.

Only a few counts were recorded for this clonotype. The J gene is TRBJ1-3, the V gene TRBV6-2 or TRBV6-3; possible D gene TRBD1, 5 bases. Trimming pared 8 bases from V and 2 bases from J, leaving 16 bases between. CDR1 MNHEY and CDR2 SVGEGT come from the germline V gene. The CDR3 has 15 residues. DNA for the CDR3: TGTGCCAGCGGGGACCGAGGAGGGGCTGGAAACACCATATATTTT. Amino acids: CASGDRGGAGNTIYF.

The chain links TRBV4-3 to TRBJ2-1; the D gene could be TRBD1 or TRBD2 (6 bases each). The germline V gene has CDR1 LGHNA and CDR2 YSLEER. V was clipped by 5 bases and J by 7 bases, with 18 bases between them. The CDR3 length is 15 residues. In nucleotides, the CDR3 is TGCGCCAGCAGCGGAGTATCGGGGGCCGGGAATGAGCAGTTCTTC. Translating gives CASSGVSGAGNEQFF.

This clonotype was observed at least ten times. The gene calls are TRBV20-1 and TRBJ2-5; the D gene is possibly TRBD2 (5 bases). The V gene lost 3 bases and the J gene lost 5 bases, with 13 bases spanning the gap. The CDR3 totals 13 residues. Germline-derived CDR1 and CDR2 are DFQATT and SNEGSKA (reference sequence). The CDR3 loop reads CSASKGLEETQYF. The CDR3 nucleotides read TGCAGTGCTAGTAAAGGACTTGAGGAGACCCAGTACTTC.

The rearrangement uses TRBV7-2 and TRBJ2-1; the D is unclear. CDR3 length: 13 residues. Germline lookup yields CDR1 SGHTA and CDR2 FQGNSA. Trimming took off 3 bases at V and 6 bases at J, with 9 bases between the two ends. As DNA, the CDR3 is TGTGCCAGCAGCTTTGCGACTCGCAATGAGCAGTTCTTC. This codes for CASSFATRNEQFF.

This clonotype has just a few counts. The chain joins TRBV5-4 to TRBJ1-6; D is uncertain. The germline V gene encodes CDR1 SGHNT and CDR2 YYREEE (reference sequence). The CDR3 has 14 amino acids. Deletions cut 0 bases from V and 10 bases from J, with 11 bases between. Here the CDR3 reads CASSLDQDRSPLHF. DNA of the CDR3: TGTGCCAGCAGCTTGGATCAGGATAGGTCACCCCTCCACTTT.

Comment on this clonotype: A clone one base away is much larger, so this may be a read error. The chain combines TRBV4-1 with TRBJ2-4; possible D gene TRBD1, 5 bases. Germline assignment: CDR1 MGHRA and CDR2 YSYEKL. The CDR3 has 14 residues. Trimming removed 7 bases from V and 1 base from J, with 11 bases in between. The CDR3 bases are TGCGCCAGCACAACGGCAGGGGCCAAAAACATTCAGTACTTC. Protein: CASTTAGAKNIQYF.

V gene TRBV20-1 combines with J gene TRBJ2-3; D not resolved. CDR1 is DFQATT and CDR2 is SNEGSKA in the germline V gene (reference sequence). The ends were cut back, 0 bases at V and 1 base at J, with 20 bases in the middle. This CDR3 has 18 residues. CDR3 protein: CSAREKAYFFPGTDTQYF. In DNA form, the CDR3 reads TGCAGTGCTAGAGAAAAGGCGTACTTCTTTCCGGGCACAGATACGCAGTATTTT.

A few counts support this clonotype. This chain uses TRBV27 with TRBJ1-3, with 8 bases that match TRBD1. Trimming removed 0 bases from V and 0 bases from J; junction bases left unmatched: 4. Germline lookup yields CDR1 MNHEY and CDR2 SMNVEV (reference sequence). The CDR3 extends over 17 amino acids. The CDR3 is CASSLSGQVLSGNTIYF. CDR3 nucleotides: TGTGCCAGCAGTTTATCGGGACAGGTTCTCTCTGGAAACACCATATATTTT.

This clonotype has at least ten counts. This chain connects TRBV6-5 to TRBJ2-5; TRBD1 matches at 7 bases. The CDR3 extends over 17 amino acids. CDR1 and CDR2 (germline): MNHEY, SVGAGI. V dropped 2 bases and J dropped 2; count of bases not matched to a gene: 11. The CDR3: CASSYRGTDLLQETQYF. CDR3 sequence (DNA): TGTGCCAGCAGTTACCGAGGGACAGACCTACTACAAGAGACCCAGTACTTC.

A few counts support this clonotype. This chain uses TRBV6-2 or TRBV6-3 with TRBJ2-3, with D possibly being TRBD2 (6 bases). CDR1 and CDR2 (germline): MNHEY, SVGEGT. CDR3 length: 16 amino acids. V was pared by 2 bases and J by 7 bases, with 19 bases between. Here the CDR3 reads CASSYGASAWRNTQYF. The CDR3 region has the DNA TGTGCCAGCAGTTACGGGGCTAGCGCCTGGAGGAATACGCAGTATTTT.

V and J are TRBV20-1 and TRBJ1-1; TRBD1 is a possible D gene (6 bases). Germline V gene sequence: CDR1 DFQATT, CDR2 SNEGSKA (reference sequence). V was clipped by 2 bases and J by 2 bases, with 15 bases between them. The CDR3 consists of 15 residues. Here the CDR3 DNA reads TGCAGTGCTAGAACGGGCGGACAGAGAAACACTGAAGCTTTCTTT. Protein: CSARTGGQRNTEAFF.

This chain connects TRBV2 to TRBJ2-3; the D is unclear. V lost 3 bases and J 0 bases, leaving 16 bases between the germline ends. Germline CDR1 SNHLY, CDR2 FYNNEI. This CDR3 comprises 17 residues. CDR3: CASSEGYKSTSTDTQYF. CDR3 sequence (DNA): TGTGCCAGCAGTGAGGGATACAAATCCACTAGCACAGATACGCAGTATTTT.

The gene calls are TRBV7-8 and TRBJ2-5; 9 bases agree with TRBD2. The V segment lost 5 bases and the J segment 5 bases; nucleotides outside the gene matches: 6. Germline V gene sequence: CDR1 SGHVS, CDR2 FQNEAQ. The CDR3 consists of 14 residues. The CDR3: CASSRTSVQETQYF. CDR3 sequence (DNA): TGTGCCAGCAGCCGGACTAGCGTCCAGGAGACCCAGTACTTC.

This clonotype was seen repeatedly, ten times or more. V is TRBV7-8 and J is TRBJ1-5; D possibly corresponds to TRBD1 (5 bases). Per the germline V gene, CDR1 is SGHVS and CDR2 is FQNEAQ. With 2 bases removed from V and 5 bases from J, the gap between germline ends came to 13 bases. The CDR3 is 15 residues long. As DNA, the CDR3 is TGTGCCAGCAGCTTATGGTCAGGGTTCGATCAGCCCCAGCATTTT. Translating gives CASSLWSGFDQPQHF.

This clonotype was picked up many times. This CDR3 reads CASSHLRDKANEQFF. The CDR3 coding sequence is TGCGCCAGCAGCCATCTCCGGGACAAGGCGAATGAGCAGTTCTTC. This chain uses TRBV4-1 with TRBJ2-1, with D perhaps TRBD1 (6 bases). Germline CDR1 MGHRA, CDR2 YSYEKL. CDR3 length equals 15 residues. V lost 3 bases and J 7 bases, leaving 16 bases between the germline ends.